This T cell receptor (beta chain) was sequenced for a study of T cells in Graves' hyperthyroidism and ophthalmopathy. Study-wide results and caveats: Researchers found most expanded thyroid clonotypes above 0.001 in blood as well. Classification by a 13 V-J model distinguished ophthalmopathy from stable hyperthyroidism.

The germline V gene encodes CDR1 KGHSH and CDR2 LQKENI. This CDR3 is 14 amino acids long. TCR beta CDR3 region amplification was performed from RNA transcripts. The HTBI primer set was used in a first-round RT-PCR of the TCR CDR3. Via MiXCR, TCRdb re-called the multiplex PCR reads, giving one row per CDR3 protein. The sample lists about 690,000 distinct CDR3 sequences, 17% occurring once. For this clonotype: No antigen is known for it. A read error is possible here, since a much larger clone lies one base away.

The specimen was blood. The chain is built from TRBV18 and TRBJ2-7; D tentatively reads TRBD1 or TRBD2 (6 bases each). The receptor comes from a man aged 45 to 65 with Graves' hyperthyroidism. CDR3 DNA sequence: TGTGCCAGCTCACCTGGAGGGGGTTCCTCCGAGCAGTACTTC. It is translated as CASSPGGGSSEQYF.